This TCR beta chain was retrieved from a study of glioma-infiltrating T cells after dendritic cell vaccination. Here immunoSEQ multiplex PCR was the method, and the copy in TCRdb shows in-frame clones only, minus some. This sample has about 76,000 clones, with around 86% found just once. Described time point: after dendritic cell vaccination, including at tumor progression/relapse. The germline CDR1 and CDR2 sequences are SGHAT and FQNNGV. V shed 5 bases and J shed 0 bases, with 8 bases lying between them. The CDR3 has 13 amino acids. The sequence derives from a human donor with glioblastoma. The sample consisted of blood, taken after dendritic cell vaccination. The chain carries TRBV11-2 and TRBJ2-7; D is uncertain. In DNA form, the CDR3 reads TGTGCCAGCAGCCAAATTAGCTCCTACGAGCAGTACTTC. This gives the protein CASSQISSYEQYF.